This T cell receptor beta chain originates from a study of shared clonotypes between healthy human individuals. Assay: immunoSEQ multiplex PCR; the TCRdb copy retains only in-frame clones and omits some. There are some 2,000,000 clones in the sample; around 95% occur only once, and roughly 0.13% lies in the top ten. The ends were cut back, 0 bases at V and 6 bases at J, with 8 bases in the middle. Germline loops: CDR1 SGDLS, CDR2 YYNGEE. The CDR3 totals 13 residues. The clonotype originates from a man younger than 30 in good health. Sequencing input: naive CD4+ T cells sorted from blood. The subset here: CD45RA+ positively selected. The V and J genes are TRBV9 and TRBJ2-3; D possibly matches TRBD1 or TRBD2 (5 bases each). CDR3 nucleotide sequence: TGTGCCAGCAGCGTAGGGGGGTTCGATACGCAGTATTTT. It translates to CASSVGGFDTQYF.